This T cell receptor beta chain was retrieved from a study of molecular identifiers for immune sequencing clone quantification. Study outcomes and limitations: Molecules of identical TCR sharing a barcode could underestimate highly expanded clone sizes. In naive cells, under 1% of molecules belonged to clones above 20 RNA copies, against over 99% in effector cells.

Deletions cut 4 bases from V and 2 bases from J, with 17 bases between. Germline CDR1 is SEHNR and CDR2 is FQNEAQ (reference sequence). The CDR3 totals 16 residues. TCRdb fed the PCR reads into MiXCR, producing one record per CDR3 protein. Found here are about 510,000 distinct CDR3 sequences, roughly 24% of them singletons; the top ten hold under 0.85%. This clonotype was counted ten times or more. Its antigen is as yet unknown. The clonotype was recovered from a human donor in good health. Some libraries in this study had Jurkat cell RNA spiked in. The chain is built from TRBV7-9 and TRBJ2-5; D is possibly TRBD1 (6 bases). The sample was naive CD8+ T cells from blood, with Jurkat cell RNA spiked in. The sample's subset: FACS-sorted CD8+CD4-CCR7+CD45RA+ naive T cells. In nucleotides, the CDR3 is TGTGCCAGCAGCTCACCCCACTGGACAGTTCAAGAGACCCAGTACTTC. Its translation is CASSSPHWTVQETQYF.